These 14 T cell receptor beta chains came from one sample sequenced in a study of cytomegalovirus exposure and HLA in healthy donors. The PCR contained 60 Vbeta and 13 Jbeta primers. The method was immunoSEQ multiplex PCR; TCRdb's version includes in-frame clones alone and lacks a portion of them. The data hold roughly 170,000 clones, with 75% to 90% observed a single time. Sequencing input: PBMCs. The receptors stem from a man aged 25 to 45 in good health and CMV-seropositive.

The rearrangement joins TRBV15 to TRBJ2-3, with no clear D. Trimming removed 0 bases at V and 4 bases at J, with 8 bases between. Germline loops: CDR1 LNHNV, CDR2 YYDKDF (reference sequence). The CDR3 has 14 amino acids. CDR3 protein: CATSREMRPDTQYF. CDR3 DNA: TGTGCCACCAGCAGAGAGATGAGGCCAGATACGCAGTATTTT.

Notes on this clone: Additional DNA sequences in this sample encode the identical CDR3. The V gene is TRBV6-1, the J gene TRBJ1-2, with 8 bases matching TRBD1. CDR1 and CDR2 (germline): MNHNS, SASEGT. The CDR3 totals 15 residues. With 1 base clipped from V and 2 bases from J, the junction kept 3 bases outside the gene matches. This CDR3 reads CASSEEAGGNYGYTF. The CDR3 DNA is TGTGCCAGCAGTGAAGAGGCAGGGGGCAACTATGGCTACACCTTC.

This chain connects TRBV6-1 to TRBJ2-1, with 9 bases fitting TRBD2. V shed 4 bases, J shed 5 bases, and the junction held 12 bases outside the gene matches. The CDR3 consists of 17 residues. Germline CDR1 and CDR2: MNHNS and SASEGT. The CDR3 loop is CASSGPNRASGNNEQFF. The CDR3 DNA follows: TGTGCCAGCAGTGGGCCGAATAGGGCTAGCGGGAACAATGAGCAGTTCTTC.

This clone showed up just a few times. The CDR3 DNA follows: TGTGCCAGCAGGGGAGGGACAGGGTCAGGCGGGGAGCTGTTTTTT. This codes for CASRGGTGSGGELFF. The chain employs TRBV27 and TRBJ2-2, with TRBD1 matching over 9 bases. Germline V CDR1 and CDR2: MNHEY, SMNVEV (reference sequence). The CDR3 covers 15 residues. The V and J ends lost 6 bases and 7 bases, in that order; junction bases with no gene match: 9.

The chain uses TRBV7-2 and TRBJ2-5; D unclear. The J call may be in error: the DNA end matches TRBJ2-7 better. The CDR3 length is 13 residues. Germline lookup yields CDR1 SGHTA and CDR2 FQGNSA. The CDR3 DNA follows: TGTGCCAGCAGCCCAGAGTCAGGCTACGAGCAGTACTTC. Translated: CASSPESGYEQYF.

Concerning this clone itself: This sample also contains other DNA sequences that code for the same CDR3. CDR3 sequence (DNA): TGCGCCAGCAGCAGGAGGGGGGGGGCGGACACTGAAGCTTTCTTT. Its translation: CASSRRGGADTEAFF. The V gene is TRBV5-1, the J gene TRBJ1-1, with D perhaps TRBD1 (6 bases). V was shortened by 4 bases and J by 3 bases, with 16 bases between the two germline ends. The CDR3 is made up of 15 amino acids. Per the germline V gene, CDR1 is SGHRS and CDR2 is YFSETQ.

The genes are TRBV2 and TRBJ2-5, with 8 bases matching TRBD2. With V trimmed by 3 bases and J by 0 bases, 9 bases remained unmatched. The CDR3 has 17 amino acids. Looked up from germline, CDR1 is SNHLY and CDR2 is FYNNEI. The CDR3 DNA is TGTGCCAGCAGTGACCGGCTAGCGGGTGAATACCAAGAGACCCAGTACTTC. It encodes CASSDRLAGEYQETQYF.

The rearrangement links TRBV4-1 to TRBJ2-3; no clear D gene. The CDR3 has 13 amino acids. Trimming cost V 3 bases and J 7 bases, with 11 bases left between them. Germline V gene data show CDR1 as MGHRA and CDR2 as YSYEKL. In DNA, the CDR3 is TGCGCCAGCAGCCATGAAAGCCATTATACGCAGTATTTT. Its protein is CASSHESHYTQYF.

This rearrangement joins TRBV29-1 to TRBJ2-6, with D unresolved. Trimming removed 6 bases at V and 0 bases at J, with 12 bases between. This CDR3 region has 15 residues. CDR1 and CDR2 from the germline V gene are SQVTM and ANQGSEA. This CDR3 is CSVLIRSSGANVLTF. The CDR3 DNA is TGCAGCGTCCTAATCCGAAGCTCTGGGGCCAACGTCCTGACTTTC.

V and J are TRBV7-9 and TRBJ2-5; 7 positions agree with TRBD1. The CDR3 spans 15 residues. The trim removed 5 bases at V and 0 bases at J, leaving 6 bases unmatched. The germline V gene has CDR1 SEHNR and CDR2 FQNEAQ (reference sequence). Written as DNA, the CDR3 is TGTGCCAGCAGCGCCGGGACAGAGTACCAAGAGACCCAGTACTTC. This encodes CASSAGTEYQETQYF.

This clone has only a few counts. This chain connects TRBV5-4 to TRBJ2-7, with 10 bases fitting TRBD1. Germline lookup yields CDR1 SGHNT and CDR2 YYREEE (reference sequence). This CDR3 region has 16 residues. The ends lost 4 bases at V and 0 bases at J; junction bases unmatched: 7. The CDR3 region is CASSADRGRDSYEQYF. The CDR3 coding sequence is TGTGCCAGCAGCGCCGACAGGGGGCGTGACTCCTACGAGCAGTACTTC.

This clone was counted between two and nine times. V gene TRBV6-5 combines with J gene TRBJ2-7; 13 positions match TRBD2. V gave up 0 bases and J gave up 4 bases; unmatched junction bases: 0. CDR1 and CDR2 (germline): MNHEY, SVGAGI. The CDR3 is made up of 15 amino acids. Written as DNA, the CDR3 is TGTGCCAGCAGTTACTCGACTAGCGGGGGGTACGAGCAGTACTTC. Residues: CASSYSTSGGYEQYF.

V gene TRBV5-4 combines with J gene TRBJ1-1; 10 positions agree with TRBD1. With 4 bases clipped from V and 5 bases from J, the junction kept 5 bases outside the gene matches. CDR1 and CDR2 from the germline V gene are SGHNT and YYREEE (reference sequence). The CDR3 has 14 amino acids. DNA for the CDR3: TGTGCCAGCAGCCCAAGGGACAGGGGAACTGAAGCTTTCTTT. Its protein is CASSPRDRGTEAFF.

The rearrangement links TRBV15 to TRBJ2-5; no definite D call. V was shortened by 0 bases and J by 5 bases, with 13 bases between the two germline ends. Germline values: CDR1 LNHNV, CDR2 YYDKDF (reference sequence). This CDR3 is 15 amino acids long. The CDR3 region has the DNA TGTGCCACCAGCAGAGAGGGCAGGATCTCCGAGACCCAGTACTTC. As protein: CATSREGRISETQYF.